These 15 T cell receptor beta chains were all obtained from the same sample, sequenced in a study of blood T cell repertoires in COVID-19. TCRdb's table, derived via immunoSEQ multiplex PCR, lists solely in-frame clones and lacks some. The sample shows about 310,000 clones, roughly 86% of them seen only once. Material for sequencing was PBMCs or T cells enriched from blood (not recorded which). The receptors come from a woman aged 18-35 years who had recovered from COVID-19.

The gene calls are TRBV3-1 (or the pseudogene TRBV3-2) and TRBJ2-7; 16 nucleotides align to TRBD2. Germline CDR1 is LGHDT and CDR2 is YNNKEL (reference sequence). The V gene end was trimmed by 6 bases and the J gene end by 4 bases; junction bases not matched to a gene: 0. The CDR3 loop spans 14 amino acids. The CDR3 DNA reads TGTGCCAGCAGGGGACTAGCGGGGGGGTACGAGCAGTACTTC. As protein: CASRGLAGGYEQYF.

The V gene is TRBV6-5, the J gene TRBJ1-2; D gene uncertain. Germline V lookup: CDR1 MNHEY, CDR2 SVGAGI. Between the trimmed V and J ends, which lost 8 bases and 5 bases, there was a span of 12 bases. This CDR3 region has 12 residues. CDR3 nucleotides: TGTGCCAGCCTAACGGTTGTATATGGCTACACCTTC. Translating it yields CASLTVVYGYTF.

The rearrangement uses TRBV28 and TRBJ2-1, with unresolved D. Germline V gene lookup returns CDR1 MDHEN and CDR2 SYDVKM. This CDR3 has 15 residues. Trimming left V 3 bases short and J 3 bases short, with 12 bases between. CDR3 region: CASSLAHPFYNEQFF. The CDR3 DNA sequence: TGTGCCAGCAGTTTGGCACATCCTTTCTACAATGAGCAGTTCTTC.

V and J are TRBV7-2 and TRBJ2-5; 14 bases map to TRBD2. This CDR3 is 15 amino acids long. Germline V lookup: CDR1 SGHTA, CDR2 FQGNSA. The V segment lost 5 bases and the J segment 3 bases; nucleotides outside the gene matches: 2. In DNA, the CDR3 is TGTGCCAGCAGCCGGGGACTAGCGGGGGAAGAGACCCAGTACTTC. It codes for CASSRGLAGEETQYF.

This chain links TRBV5-1 with TRBJ2-7, with TRBD2 matching over 13 bases. V gave up 3 bases and J gave up 6 bases; unmatched junction bases: 3. The CDR3 totals 14 residues. In germline, CDR1 is SGHRS, CDR2 YFSETQ. The chain's CDR3 is CASSSGTSGIEQYF. In DNA form, the CDR3 reads TGCGCCAGCAGCTCCGGGACTAGCGGGATCGAGCAGTACTTC.

V is TRBV2 and J is TRBJ1-2; no clear D. CDR1 and CDR2 from the germline V gene are SNHLY and FYNNEI. This CDR3 is built from 12 residues. V was cut by 6 bases and J by 4 bases, with 9 bases left in between. CDR3 in amino acids: CASRDNFYGYTF. DNA of the CDR3: TGTGCCAGCAGAGACAACTTCTATGGCTACACCTTC.

The chain couples TRBV2 to TRBJ1-1; D remains unclear. The germline V gene encodes CDR1 SNHLY and CDR2 FYNNEI. This CDR3 region has 13 residues. Trimming left V 7 bases short and J 2 bases short, with 11 bases between. The CDR3 nucleotides read TGTGCCAGCAAATTACAGCATAACACTGAAGCTTTCTTT. This sequence encodes CASKLQHNTEAFF.

The chain couples TRBV2 to TRBJ1-2, with D unclear. V was trimmed by 2 bases and J by 5 bases, leaving 6 bases between them. Germline CDR1 and CDR2: SNHLY and FYNNEI. The CDR3 totals 12 residues. Here the CDR3 reads CASSELPYGYTF. As DNA, the CDR3 is TGTGCCAGCAGTGAACTACCTTATGGCTACACCTTC.

This clone occurred once. The V call is TRBV6-1, the J call TRBJ2-5, with no clear D. This CDR3 contains 13 residues. The ends were cut back, 3 bases at V and 2 bases at J, with 7 bases in the middle. Germline V gene lookup returns CDR1 MNHNS and CDR2 SASEGT. This CDR3 reads CASSENQQETQYF. In DNA form, the CDR3 reads TGTGCCAGCAGTGAGAACCAGCAAGAGACCCAGTACTTC.

Only one count was recorded for this clone. The gene calls are TRBV5-6 and TRBJ1-5, with D perhaps TRBD1 (5 bases). CDR1 and CDR2 (germline): SGHDT, YYEEEE. V lost 0 bases to trimming and J lost 4 bases, with 11 bases between them. This CDR3 has 15 amino acids. CDR3 protein: CASSLGRVNNQPQHF. The CDR3 bases are TGTGCCAGCAGCTTGGGCAGGGTTAATAATCAGCCCCAGCATTTT.

V usage is TRBV28 and J usage is TRBJ1-1, with D tentatively TRBD1 (5 bases). The V end lost 5 bases, the J end lost 6 bases, and 13 bases lay between the germline ends. The CDR3 is 13 amino acids. CDR1 and CDR2 (germline): MDHEN, SYDVKM. CDR3 in amino acids: CASSPGYEAEAFF. DNA of the CDR3: TGTGCCAGCAGTCCAGGGTACGAAGCTGAAGCTTTCTTT. The full variable domain, completed using reference TRBV28 and TRBJ1-1, is DVKVTQSSRYLVKRTGEKVFLECVQDMDHENMFWYRQDPGLGLRLIYFSYDVKMKEKGDIPEGYSVSREKKERFSLILESASTNQTSMYLCASSPGYEAEAFFGQGTRLTVV.

This clone was detected once. The chain carries TRBV5-8 and TRBJ2-2, with 7 bases matching TRBD1. Germline lookup yields CDR1 SGHTS and CDR2 YDEGEE. The CDR3 is 15 residues long. V shed 0 bases, J shed 3 bases, and the junction held 2 bases outside the gene matches. In DNA form, the CDR3 reads TGTGCCAGCAGCTTGGACCAGGGGGACACCGGGGAGCTGTTTTTT. This translates into CASSLDQGDTGELFF. The full variable domain, its missing parts supplied by reference TRBV5-8 and TRBJ2-2, is EAGVTQSPTHLIKTRGQQATLRCSPISGHTSVYWYQQALGLGLQFLLWYDEGEERNRGNFPPRFSGRQFPNYSSELNVNALELEDSALYLCASSLDQGDTGELFFGEGSRLTVL.

The rearrangement uses TRBV10-3 and TRBJ1-5; D is perhaps TRBD1 (5 bases). Germline V lookup: CDR1 ENHRY, CDR2 SYGVKD. V lost 0 bases, J lost 4 bases, and 13 bases lay in between. The CDR3 runs 16 residues. The CDR3 bases are TGTGCCATCAGTGAGTCTGCGGGGGGGGTGAATCAGCCCCAGCATTTT. It is translated as CAISESAGGVNQPQHF.

V gene TRBV7-9 combines with J gene TRBJ2-3; 7 bases align to TRBD1. The CDR3 extends over 15 amino acids. The ends lost 5 bases at V and 2 bases at J; junction bases unmatched: 7. Germline V gives CDR1 SEHNR, CDR2 FQNEAQ (reference sequence). The CDR3: CASSRSTGPTDTQYF. Here the CDR3 DNA reads TGTGCCAGCAGCCGATCGACAGGGCCCACAGATACGCAGTATTTT.

This rearrangement joins TRBV2 to TRBJ2-7; TRBD2 aligns across 7 bases. The CDR3 spans 15 residues. The germline CDR1 and CDR2 sequences are SNHLY and FYNNEI. The CDR3 sequence: CTPVRDYQGRYEQYF. The CDR3 region has the DNA TGTACACCCGTCCGGGACTATCAAGGACGCTACGAGCAGTACTTC.